Here is one T cell receptor (beta chain) with its context. Its specificity is not known. The sample comes from a study of cytomegalovirus exposure and HLA in healthy donors. Study-level findings and limits: Reportedly, a later analysis found an Asian-associated ancestry cluster had fewer N-insertions than the roughly 670-donor mean. Cytomegalovirus-associated status was assigned to about 150 TCR beta chains. Association of a missense DCLRE1C variant with TCR beta V- and J-gene trimming was reported in a later analysis.

The PCR had 60 Vbeta and 13 Jbeta primers. How the authors handled the data: Roughly 10 million shared chains were among approximately 80 million unique TCR beta chains counted in a later analysis. TCRdb's copy holds only in-frame clones and misses some; the assay was immunoSEQ multiplex PCR. That table gives V, J and clone size, and the DNA gave D and trimming. Among about 130,000 clones, 80% were seen once, and the ten largest hold over 3%. Trimming removed 5 bases from V and 0 bases from J, with 10 bases in between. The CDR3 totals 14 residues. Germline loops: CDR1 SEHNR, CDR2 FQNEAQ (reference sequence).

This chain uses TRBV7-9 with TRBJ1-1, with D possibly being TRBD1 (5 bases). What was sequenced was PBMCs. The TCR originated in a woman aged 40 to 55 in good health and CMV-seronegative. The CDR3 here is CASSRQSMNTEAFF. The CDR3 DNA is TGTGCCAGCAGCCGACAGTCCATGAACACTGAAGCTTTCTTT.